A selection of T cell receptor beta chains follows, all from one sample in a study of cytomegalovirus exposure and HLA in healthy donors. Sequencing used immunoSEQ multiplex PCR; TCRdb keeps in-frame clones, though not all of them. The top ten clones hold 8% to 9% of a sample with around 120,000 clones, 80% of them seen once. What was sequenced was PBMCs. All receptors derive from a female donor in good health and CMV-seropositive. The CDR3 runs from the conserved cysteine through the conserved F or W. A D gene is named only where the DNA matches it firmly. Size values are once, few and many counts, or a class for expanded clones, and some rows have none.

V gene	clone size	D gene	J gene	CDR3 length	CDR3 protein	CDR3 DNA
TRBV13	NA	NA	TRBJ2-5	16	CASSLQRQGGQETQYF	TGTGCCAGCAGCCTTCAGAGGCAGGGGGGACAAGAGACCCAGTACTTC
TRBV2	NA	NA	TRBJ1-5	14	CASTQWGGNQPQHF	TGTGCCAGCACCCAATGGGGAGGGAATCAGCCCCAGCATTTT
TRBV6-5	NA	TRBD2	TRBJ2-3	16	CASSLGLAGGEDTQYF	TGTGCCAGCAGTTTAGGACTAGCGGGGGGGGAAGATACGCAGTATTTT
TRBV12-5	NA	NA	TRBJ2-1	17	CASGFEGGAESYNEQFF	TGTGCTAGTGGTTTCGAGGGGGGGGCCGAAAGCTACAATGAGCAGTTCTTC
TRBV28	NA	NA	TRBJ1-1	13	CASSFPGNTEAFF	TGTGCCAGCAGTTTCCCAGGGAACACTGAAGCTTTCTTT
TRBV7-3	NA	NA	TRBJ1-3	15	CASSLMGGSGNTIYF	TGTGCCAGCAGCTTAATGGGAGGGTCTGGAAACACCATATATTTT
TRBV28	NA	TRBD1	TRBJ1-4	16	CASSHVDRGLGEKLFF	TGTGCCAGCAGTCACGTGGACAGGGGGCTCGGTGAAAAACTGTTTTTT
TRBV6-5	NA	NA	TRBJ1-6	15	CASSYSKTANSPLHF	TGTGCCAGCAGTTACTCCAAGACAGCTAATTCACCCCTCCACTTT
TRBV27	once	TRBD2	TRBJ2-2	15	CASSFQAGYTGELFF	TGTGCCAGCAGTTTCCAAGCGGGGTACACCGGGGAGCTGTTTTTT
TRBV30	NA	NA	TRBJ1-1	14	CAWSRGTSNTEAFF	TGTGCCTGGAGCCGGGGAACTTCGAACACTGAAGCTTTCTTT
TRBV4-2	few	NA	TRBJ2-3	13	CASSQASADTQYF	TGTGCCAGCAGCCAGGCCAGCGCAGATACGCAGTATTTT
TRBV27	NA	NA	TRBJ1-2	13	CASSLNHRGGYTF	TGTGCCAGCAGTCTAAACCATCGGGGTGGCTACACCTTC
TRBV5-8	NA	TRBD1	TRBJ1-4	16	CASSRRWDRGFEKLFF	TGTGCCAGCTCCAGGAGATGGGACAGGGGTTTTGAAAAACTGTTTTTT
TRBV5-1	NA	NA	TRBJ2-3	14	CASSLMTFADTQYF	TGCGCCAGCAGCCTCATGACTTTTGCAGATACGCAGTATTTT
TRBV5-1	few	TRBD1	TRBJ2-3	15	CASSAGQGGTDTQYF	TGCGCCAGCAGCGCGGGACAGGGAGGCACAGATACGCAGTATTTT
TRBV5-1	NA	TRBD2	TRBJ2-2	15	CASSLPSGNTGELFF	TGCGCCAGCAGCTTGCCTAGCGGCAACACCGGGGAGCTGTTTTTT
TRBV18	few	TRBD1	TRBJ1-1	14	CASSPPYRGPEAFF	TGTGCCAGCTCACCACCATACAGGGGCCCTGAAGCTTTCTTT
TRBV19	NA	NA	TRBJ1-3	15	CASSYDSYSGNTIYF	TGTGCCAGTAGTTACGACAGTTACTCTGGAAACACCATATATTTT
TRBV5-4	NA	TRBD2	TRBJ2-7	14	CASSRGVLGNEQYF	TGTGCCAGCAGTCGGGGGGTATTAGGGAACGAGCAGTACTTC
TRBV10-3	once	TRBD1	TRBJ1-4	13	CAIRDRSNEKLFF	TGTGCCATCAGGGACAGGTCTAATGAAAAACTGTTTTTT
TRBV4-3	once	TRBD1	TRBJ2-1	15	CASSQSTGGVNEQFF	TGCGCCAGCAGCCAGTCGACAGGGGGGGTCAATGAGCAGTTCTTC
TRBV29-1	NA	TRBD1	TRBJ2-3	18	CSVAPRGTGYISTDTQYF	TGCAGCGTTGCCCCGAGAGGGACAGGGTACATCTCCACAGATACGCAGTATTTT
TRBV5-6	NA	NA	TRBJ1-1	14	CASSVIGGYTEAFF	TGTGCCAGCAGCGTGATAGGAGGGTACACTGAAGCTTTCTTT
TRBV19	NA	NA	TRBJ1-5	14	CASTTAGSGQPQHF	TGTGCCAGTACCACGGCGGGAAGCGGTCAGCCCCAGCATTTT
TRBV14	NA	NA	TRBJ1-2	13	CASSPIWAHGYTF	TGTGCCAGCAGCCCAATTTGGGCCCATGGCTACACCTTC
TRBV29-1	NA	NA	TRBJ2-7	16	CSVEFFLNRVFYEQYF	TGCAGCGTTGAATTCTTCCTCAACCGGGTCTTTTACGAGCAGTACTTC
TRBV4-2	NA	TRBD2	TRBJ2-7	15	CASSQGLADLYEQYF	TGTGCCAGCAGCCAAGGGCTAGCGGACCTCTACGAGCAGTACTTC
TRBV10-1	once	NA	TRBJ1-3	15	CASSDFGLTGNTIYF	TGCGCCAGCAGTGACTTCGGGTTGACTGGAAACACCATATATTTT
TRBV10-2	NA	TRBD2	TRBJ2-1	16	CASSESRGAASHEQFF	TGCGCCAGCAGTGAGTCGCGGGGGGCGGCTAGTCATGAGCAGTTCTTC
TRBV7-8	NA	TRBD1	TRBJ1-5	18	CASSSVALFRDRDKPQHF	TGTGCCAGCAGCTCAGTGGCTCTTTTCCGGGACAGGGACAAGCCCCAGCATTTT
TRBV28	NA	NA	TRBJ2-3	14	CASSLRQSTDTQYF	TGTGCCAGCAGTCTGCGACAGTCCACAGATACGCAGTATTTT
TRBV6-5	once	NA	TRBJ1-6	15	CASSHSGYGNSPLHF	TGTGCCAGCAGCCACTCAGGGTATGGGAATTCACCCCTCCACTTT
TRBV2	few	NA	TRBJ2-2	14	CASRREAGPGELFF	TGTGCCAGCAGACGAGAGGCGGGACCCGGGGAGCTGTTTTTT
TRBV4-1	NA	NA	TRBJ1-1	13	CASRQGPTGEAFF	TGCGCCAGCAGGCAGGGGCCTACGGGGGAAGCTTTCTTT
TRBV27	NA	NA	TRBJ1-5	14	CASSLTRGNQPQHF	TGTGCCAGCAGTTTAACGAGGGGCAATCAGCCCCAGCATTTT
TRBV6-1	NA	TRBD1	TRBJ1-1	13	CASSGQGATEAFF	TGTGCCAGCAGTGGACAGGGGGCAACTGAAGCTTTCTTT
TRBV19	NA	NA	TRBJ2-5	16	CVQQPREVCSGETQYF	TGTGTACAGCAGCCCAGGGAGGTTTGCAGCGGGGAGACCCAGTACTTC
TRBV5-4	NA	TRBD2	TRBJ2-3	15	CASSAGGGDLDTQYF	TGTGCCAGCAGCGCGGGCGGGGGGGACCTTGATACGCAGTATTTT
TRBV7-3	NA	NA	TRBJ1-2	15	CASSLSEGRGHGYTF	TGTGCCAGCAGCTTATCAGAAGGTAGAGGGCATGGCTACACCTTC